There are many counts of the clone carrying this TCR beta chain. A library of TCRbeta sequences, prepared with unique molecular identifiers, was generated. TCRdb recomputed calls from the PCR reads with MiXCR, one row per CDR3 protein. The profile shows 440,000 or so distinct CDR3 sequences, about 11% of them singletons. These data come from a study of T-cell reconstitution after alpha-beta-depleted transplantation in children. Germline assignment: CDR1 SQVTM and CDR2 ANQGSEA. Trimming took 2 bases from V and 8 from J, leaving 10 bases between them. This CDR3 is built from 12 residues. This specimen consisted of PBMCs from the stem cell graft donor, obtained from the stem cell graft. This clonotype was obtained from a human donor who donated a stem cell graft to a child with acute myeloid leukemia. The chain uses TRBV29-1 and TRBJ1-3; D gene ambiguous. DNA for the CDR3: TGCAGCGTTGAACTCGGGCGGGACACCATATATTTT. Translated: CSVELGRDTIYF.